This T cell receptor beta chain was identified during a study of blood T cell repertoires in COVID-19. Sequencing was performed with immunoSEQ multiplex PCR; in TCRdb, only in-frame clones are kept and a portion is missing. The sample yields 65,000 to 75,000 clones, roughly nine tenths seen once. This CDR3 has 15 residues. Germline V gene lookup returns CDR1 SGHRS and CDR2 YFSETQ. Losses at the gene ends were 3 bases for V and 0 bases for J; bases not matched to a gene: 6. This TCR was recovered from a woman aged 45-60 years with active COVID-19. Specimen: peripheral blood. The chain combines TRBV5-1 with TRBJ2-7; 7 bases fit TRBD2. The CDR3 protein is CASSWGGESSYEQYF. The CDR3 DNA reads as TGCGCCAGCAGCTGGGGAGGGGAGAGCTCCTACGAGCAGTACTTC.